This TCR beta chain was observed in a study of cytomegalovirus exposure and HLA in healthy donors. Study-wide background: The same platform as the roughly 670 first-cohort repertoires was used for the roughly 130 validation repertoires, a later analysis reported. General study findings and limits: The study labeled 150 or so TCR beta chains cytomegalovirus-associated. Rarity characterized most TCR sequences, yet some public TCRs appeared in many donors.

Turning to this clone: Its matching antigen is unknown.

The donors belonged to the approximately 120-subject validation cohort, separate from the roughly 700-subject first cohort. Using immunoSEQ multiplex PCR, the repertoire was profiled, and TCRdb retains in-frame clones only, with some absent. The sample comprises 330,000 or so clones, 86% of which are singletons, and 0.65% to 0.85% rests with the top ten. The CDR3 runs to 16 residues. Germline loops: CDR1 SGHDN, CDR2 FVKESK. V lost 4 bases to trimming and J lost 2 bases; unmatched junction nucleotides: 6. The sample consisted of PBMCs. The chain recombines TRBV14 with TRBJ2-1; 9 nucleotides agree with TRBD1. The TCR originated in a woman aged 18-29 years in good health and CMV-seronegative. CDR3 sequence reads: CASSPQDRGTYNEQFF. The CDR3 bases are TGTGCCAGCAGCCCACAGGACAGGGGAACCTACAATGAGCAGTTCTTC.